This TCR beta chain is drawn from a study of shared clonotypes between healthy human individuals (dated by TCRdb to the early 2020s). Background for the entire study: The cohort comprised a couple of women and a few men aged 18 to 49 years. For each donor, three plates each were used for CD4 naive and CD4 memory, two plates were used for CD8 naive, and one plate was used for CD8 memory. To estimate repertoire size and how much clonotype sharing occurs between individuals, the study deeply sequenced the blood TCR repertoires of 4 to 6 healthy adults. Libraries were prepared and TCR repertoires were sequenced by different laboratories using diverse techniques, in order to increase sequencing depth and limit assay-specific biases. Per donor, leukapheresis produced somewhere between about 0.8 and 9 billion PBMCs. General study outcomes and caveats: Naive subsets generally had larger estimated clonotype richness than memory subsets did. Pairwise subsampling led to the expectation that sequencing depth would affect the degree of clonotype sharing among donors. Compared with non-shared clonotypes, clonotypes shared by all four sorted-subset donors had higher generation probabilities. Even with the large sequencing depth, rarefaction of the sorted-subset datasets indicated that sequencing was incomplete. Sharing across a handful of donors was observed for approximately 5% of naive CD4, over 3% of naive CD8, around 2.5% of memory CD4, and about 0.38% of memory CD8 clonotypes. Only blood was sampled, and tissue TCR repertoires likely differ from those in blood. Because the study included only a small number of donors, the genetic and exposure-history diversity represented was limited.

Using the deep immunoSEQ assay, TCR CDR3 regions were amplified from genomic DNA by multiplex PCR. For each cell subset, the extracted genomic DNA was distributed evenly across all wells of several immunoSEQ 96-well plates, and each plate served as one replicate. For sorted subsets, each replicate PCR was loaded with approximately 190 ng genomic DNA, equivalent to 25,000 to 30,000 T cell genomes. Purified libraries were quantified with a Qubit 3.0 fluorometer, sized on a Bioanalyzer 2100, and re-quantified with the KAPA Library Quantification kit. A separate single-read 150-cycle Illumina NextSeq 550 flow cell was used to sequence each immunoSEQ 96-well plate. Turning to the authors' computational methods: Because the immunoSEQ output included only junctional sequences and no quality scores, the filtering could not be the same as the filtering used for full-length reads. To assign V/J genes and CDR3, sequences were annotated using PyIR, a Python wrapper for IgBLAST v1.9, with IMGT germline references. Reads were removed for weak V/J assignments (E-value above 1e-6), missing CDR3, stop codons, out-of-frame junctions, or ambiguous translated residues. V3J clonotypes were defined by identical inferred V gene, J gene, and CDR3 amino acid sequence. The percentage overlap between two repertoires was calculated by dividing the number of shared unique clonotypes by the size of the smaller repertoire. Three approaches were used to assess repertoire richness: RTK rarefaction, the Chao1 estimator, and Recon v2.1 estimates of unobserved clonotypes. For all TCRbeta clonotypes obtained by the gDNA method from four donors, generation probabilities were computed with OLGA. TCRdb stores this immuneACCESS table with in-frame sequences only. Part of the clones is absent; in the studies checked, under half of the shortfall reflects unresolved V genes, and no reason is known for the rest. The V and J calls and clone size are taken from that table; D and trimming were inferred from the DNA. For this sample there are roughly 2.4 million clones; nearly 97% appear just once. The top ten hold approximately 0.13% of the sample.

Healthy HIV-negative adults with no recently reported acute infections or vaccinations were included as donors. All donors were Caucasian adults living in Nashville, Tennessee, USA. CD4+ T cells were enriched through magnetic negative selection, after which naive cells were positively selected on CD45RA and the remaining negative fraction served as the memory subset. After blood collection by leukapheresis, PBMCs were isolated using Ficoll-Histopaque density gradient centrifugation and then cryopreserved in the vapor phase of liquid nitrogen. Analytical flow cytometry was used to check the purity and quantity of each magnetically sorted T cell population. Genomic DNA was isolated from every sorted fraction and measured by UV absorbance on a Nanodrop 2000c. In its sample, this clone was seen once. Its antigen specificity is not known. The input lacks base qualities; no much larger clone sits a single base away. This sample also contains other DNA sequences that code for the same CDR3.

The CDR3 holds 13 amino acids from the cysteine to the phenylalanine. Here the CDR3 DNA is all that survives: 39 bases in frame from base 1. The germline V gene (reference sequence) specifies SGHNT as CDR1 and YYREEE as CDR2. V is clipped by 6 bases and J by 0 bases, and the sequence between their germline boundaries is 9 bases long. The sequencing sample was made of naive CD4+ T cells sorted from blood. The sample's cell subset or site label, in plain terms: CD45RA+ positively selected. The chain is encoded by TRBV5-4 joined to TRBJ1-1, with no confident D gene call. This clonotype was obtained from a man in his late teens or twenties in good health. Read as DNA, the sequence is TGTGCCAGCACCCTCGGGTTGAACACTGAAGCTTTCTTT. This yields the protein CASTLGLNTEAFF.